This T cell receptor (beta chain) was sequenced in a study of blood T cell repertoires in COVID-19. Produced via immunoSEQ multiplex PCR; TCRdb's table is partial and in-frame only. The table includes some 350,000 clones, about 89% detected once. Germline V gene sequence: CDR1 KGHDR, CDR2 SFDVKD. Trimming stripped 4 bases from V and 8 bases from J, with 20 bases between. The CDR3 has 16 residues. The chain employs TRBV24-1 and TRBJ2-1, with TRBD2 as a possible D gene (6 bases). The source is a woman in her twenties or thirties with COVID-19, enrolled during active disease. Sequencing was carried out using peripheral blood. CDR3 DNA: TGTGCCACCAGTGACTCCGGGACTGGATACTCCGATGAGCAGTTCTTC. As protein: CATSDSGTGYSDEQFF.